This TCR beta chain was recovered during a study of blood T cell repertoires in COVID-19. Germline CDR1 reads LGHDT; CDR2 reads YNNKEL (reference sequence). Between the trimmed V and J ends, which lost 3 bases and 4 bases, there was a span of 21 bases. The CDR3 has 17 residues. Clones were sequenced by immunoSEQ multiplex PCR, and TCRdb holds only the in-frame ones, with some missing. The repertoire consists of hundreds of thousands of clones, with around 87% occurring once and the leading ten covering approximately 2.4%. Specimen: peripheral blood. The receptor was isolated from a woman aged 55-69 years with COVID-19, enrolled during active disease. The rearrangement uses TRBV3-1 (or the pseudogene TRBV3-2) and TRBJ1-2; D is perhaps TRBD1 (6 bases). CDR3 residues: CASSHSGRGARLYGYTF. The CDR3 coding sequence is TGTGCCAGCAGCCATTCAGGGAGGGGGGCGCGGCTCTATGGCTACACCTTC.